This TCR beta chain was recorded in a study of blood T cell repertoires in COVID-19 (dated by TCRdb to the early 2020s). Looking at the study overall: Samples from collaborators originated in the United States, Italy and Spain and spanned both the acute and convalescent phases of COVID-19. The samples were drawn from two sources: the first 160 participants of the ongoing ImmuneRACE study, and 1,200 or so subjects contributed by 6 global collaborators. Subjects who had been exposed to COVID-19, were actively infected with it, or had recovered from it provided the deeply sampled blood TCRbeta repertoires that made up the dataset. The material from the prospective study consisted of cDNA or gDNA derived from T cells, B-cell-depleted T cells, or PBMCs. The repertoires were released in a freely available public database intended as a resource for research on the immune response to SARS-CoV-2. Where available, HLA class I and class II types were taken from metadata supplied by the sample provider and were not determined by assay-based typing. The sample metadata nearly always contained a de-identified subject ID, COVID-19 status, age in years and sex. The investigation overall reported the following: Clinical and demographic metadata were provided uncurated, with the amount varying by source and participant.

Whole blood was collected in K2EDTA tubes by collaborating institutions according to the institutions' own protocols. For TCRbeta analysis, collaborators shipped samples in one of three forms: frozen whole blood, isolated PBMCs, or DNA extracted from either of those sample types. For this clone: What this receptor recognizes is not known. Base qualities are missing; no much larger clone stands one base away.

TCRbeta CDR3 regions were amplified from genomic DNA using the immunoSEQ Assay, a bias-controlled multiplex PCR. For the original study's pipeline: The number of nucleated cells in each sample was estimated by amplification of reference gene primers within the assay. To quantify the absolute abundance of each unique TCRbeta CDR3 rearrangement, sequence reads were collapsed and filtered. For each sample, productive Simpson clonality was calculated as the square root of Simpson's diversity index over productive rearrangements. TCRdb mirrors the immuneACCESS table, restricted to in-frame sequences. Some clones are absent from its copies; in checked studies, under half trace to an unresolved V gene, and the reason for the others is unknown. The DNA gave D and trimming, while V, J and clone size come from that table. The sample table holds approximately 280,000 clones, of which roughly 86% were seen once. About 8.6% of the sample comes from the top ten.

Sequenced material: peripheral blood. This TCR was sampled from a man between 18 and 35 years old with active or convalescent COVID-19.

The nucleotide sequence is TGTGCCAGCAGTCCGACTCGCGGGCGCTACAATGAGCAGTTCTTC. Its amino acids are CASSPTRGRYNEQFF. The chain was built from TRBV6-5 and TRBJ2-1; perhaps TRBD2 is the D gene, with 5 bases matching. The germline V gene specifies MNHEY as CDR1 and SVGAGI as CDR2. V lost 5 bases and J lost 3 bases; the stretch between them is 14 bases long. Taken from cysteine to phenylalanine, the CDR3 has 15 residues. CDR3 DNA only is kept here, 45 bases in frame from base 1.